These 11 T cell receptor beta chains share one sample of origin, sequenced in a study of tissue T cells after allogeneic stem cell transplantation. Assay: immunoSEQ multiplex PCR; the TCRdb copy retains only in-frame clones and omits some. The table includes roughly 50,000 clones, roughly 75% detected once. The sequenced material came from sorted cells pooled from one or two spleens. Source of these receptors: a pool of C57BL/6 mice in good health.

About this clone: The genes are named according to mouse. The CDR3 end is not reached by the read, which stops 1 residue before it; the germline J gene fills it in. V usage is TRBV17 and J usage is TRBJ2-1, with D tentatively TRBD1 (6 bases). Germline V gene lookup returns CDR1 MNHDT and CDR2 YYDKIL. The germline V and J ends were trimmed by 2 bases and 1 base, with 9 bases remaining between them. This CDR3 is built from 15 residues. Partial CDR3 DNA: TGTGCTAGCAGTAGAAGGGACAAAAACTATGCTGAGCAGTTC. Its protein product is CASSRRDKNYAEQF. The full CDR3 protein is CASSRRDKNYAEQFF.

A word on this clone: Gene names denote mouse genes. The read terminates 1 residue ahead of where the CDR3 ends, so the germline J gene completes it. V gene TRBV13-1 combines with J gene TRBJ2-7; 11 positions agree with TRBD1. The germline CDR1 and CDR2 sequences are NSHNY and SYGAGN. The length of the CDR3 is 14 residues. V lost 2 bases, J lost 7 bases, and 5 bases stayed unmatched. The part of the CDR3 DNA that was read is TGTGCCAGCAGTGAAGGGACAGGGGGTGGGGAACAGTAC. Translation gives CASSEGTGGGEQY. The complete CDR3 sequence is CASSEGTGGGEQYF.

As regards this clone: All gene names here are mouse names. Read data end 1 residue before the CDR3 end; the end is taken from the germline J gene. Other DNA variants within this sample encode the same CDR3. The rearrangement uses TRBV13-2 and TRBJ1-2; 7 nucleotides agree with TRBD1. Trimming removed 0 bases from V and 0 bases from J; junction bases left unmatched: 2. CDR1 and CDR2 from the germline V gene are NNHNN and SYGAGS (reference sequence). The CDR3 is 15 amino acids. CDR3 DNA (partial): TGTGCCAGCGGTGATGCAGGGGGTGCAAACTCCGACTACACC. Translating it yields CASGDAGGANSDYT. In full, the CDR3 is CASGDAGGANSDYTF.

Comment on this clone: The gene names here belong to mouse. With the read ending 1 residue before the CDR3 end, the germline J gene is used to fill in that end. The V gene is TRBV31, the J gene TRBJ1-1, with D maybe TRBD1 (5 bases). In germline, CDR1 is GKSSPN, CDR2 SITVG. The CDR3 sequence is 13 residues long. Trimming cost V 2 bases and J 3 bases, with 10 bases left between them. CDR3 bases read: TGTGCCTGGAGTAGGTGGGGGGACACAGAAGTCTTC. Encoded protein: CAWSRWGDTEVF. The whole CDR3 protein reads CAWSRWGDTEVFF.

Details on this clone: The gene names here belong to mouse. The read ends 1 residue early relative to the CDR3; the germline J gene fills the gap. The V gene is TRBV1, the J gene TRBJ1-5; D is unresolved. The CDR3 spans 14 residues. Trimming shortened V by 0 bases and J by 1 base, and 4 bases separated the two germline ends. CDR1 and CDR2 (germline): NSQYPW, LRSPGD (reference sequence). The DNA read from the CDR3 is TGCACCTGCAGTGCAGACAGAAACAACCAGGCTCCGCTT. Its translation is CTCSADRNNQAPL. The CDR3 reads in full as CTCSADRNNQAPLF.

Comment on this clone: These gene names are mouse names. The read gets to within 1 residue of the CDR3 end, and the germline J gene fills in the rest. The chain couples TRBV20 to TRBJ2-4, with TRBD2 as a possible D gene (5 bases). The CDR3 totals 13 residues. The germline gives CDR1 GFQATS, CDR2 STVNSAI. Trimming left V 1 base short and J 2 bases short, with 7 bases between. The sequenced part of the CDR3 DNA is TGTGGTGCTAGGGCCTGGGATCAAAACACCTTGTAC. Encoded protein: CGARAWDQNTLY. In full, the CDR3 is CGARAWDQNTLYF.

This clone was counted a few times. Germline and genes: mouse. The read stops 1 residue short of the end of the CDR3; the missing end is completed from the germline J gene. The chain carries TRBV26 and TRBJ2-1; D may be TRBD1 (5 bases). V was cut by 4 bases and J by 5 bases, with 6 bases left in between. The V gene's germline CDR1 is KGHPV and CDR2 FQNQEV (reference sequence). The CDR3 is 12 amino acids. The CDR3 sequence is CASSQGNAEQFF. The sequenced part of the CDR3 DNA is TGTGCCAGCAGTCAGGGGAATGCTGAGCAGTTC.

With regard to this clone: Mouse germline and gene names are used. The read ends 1 residue before the CDR3 terminus; that terminus is restored from the germline J gene. This rearrangement joins TRBV19 to TRBJ2-2; 10 nucleotides match TRBD1. The V segment lost 4 bases and the J segment 3 bases; nucleotides outside the gene matches: 6. Looked up from germline, CDR1 is FNHDT and CDR2 is SITEND (reference sequence). The CDR3 is 16 residues long. The sequenced part of the CDR3 DNA is TGTGCCAGCAGTCGCAGACAGGGGGCGTACACCGGGCAGCTCTAC. Encoded protein: CASSRRQGAYTGQLY. The CDR3 in its entirety is CASSRRQGAYTGQLYF.

Concerning this clone itself: All gene names here are mouse names. With the read ending 1 residue before the CDR3 end, the germline J gene is used to fill in that end. V gene TRBV29 combines with J gene TRBJ1-1; possible D gene TRBD1, 6 bases. V was clipped by 5 bases and J by 0 bases, with 10 bases between them. This CDR3 comprises 14 residues. CDR1 and CDR2 from the germline V gene are MSHET and SYDVDS. This CDR3 is CASSRGQANTEVFF. The sequenced part of the CDR3 DNA is TGTGCTAGCAGTCGGGGACAAGCAAACACAGAAGTCTTC.

On this clone: The genes and germline here are from mouse. Read coverage stops 1 residue before the CDR3 terminus; the germline J gene supplies the remainder. The V call is TRBV19, the J call TRBJ2-5; D uncertain. V lost 0 bases, J lost 0 bases, and 8 bases lay in between. Per the germline V gene, CDR1 is FNHDT and CDR2 is SITEND (reference sequence). This CDR3 has 15 residues. CDR3 in amino acids: CASSIVGVNQDTQYF. The covered CDR3 bases are TGTGCCAGCAGTATAGTCGGGGTTAACCAAGACACCCAGTAC. The whole variable domain, remainder taken from reference TRBV19 and TRBJ2-5, is GGIITQTPKFLIGQEGQKLTLKCQQNFNHDTMYWYRQDSGKGLRLIYYSITENDLQKGDLSEGYDASREKKSSFSLTVTSAQKNEMAVFLCASSIVGVNQDTQYFGPGTRLLVL.

A remark on this clone: The gene symbols are mouse symbols. The read ends 1 residue shy of where the CDR3 ends; the end is completed using the germline J gene. The chain carries TRBV13-2 and TRBJ1-3, with TRBD1 as a possible D gene (5 bases). V was clipped by 2 bases and J by 2 bases, with 8 bases between them. The CDR3 is made up of 14 amino acids. Looked up from germline, CDR1 is NNHNN and CDR2 is SYGAGS (reference sequence). Partial CDR3 DNA: TGTGCCAGCGGTGAGGGGCGCCCTGGAAATACGCTCTAT. Protein: CASGEGRPGNTLY. The full CDR3 is CASGEGRPGNTLYF.